This T cell receptor beta chain originates from a study of beta chain features in type 1 diabetes. The study reverse transcribed the entire isolated RNA, so it sequenced expressed TCRB transcripts. Produced via immunoSEQ multiplex PCR; TCRdb's table is partial and in-frame only. Of around 500,000 clones in the sample, around 10% were seen once. The germline V gene has CDR1 SGHTA and CDR2 FQGTGA. This CDR3 comprises 13 residues. The V gene lost 3 bases and the J gene lost 6 bases, with 9 bases spanning the gap. This clonotype originated in a woman aged 18-29 years in good health. The chain links TRBV7-3 to TRBJ2-1, with D unclear. The sequenced sample consisted of naive CD4+ T cells from blood. The CDR3 bases are TGTGCCAGCAGCTTTGCCCGTTCCAATGAGCAGTTCTTC. Protein sequence: CASSFARSNEQFF.